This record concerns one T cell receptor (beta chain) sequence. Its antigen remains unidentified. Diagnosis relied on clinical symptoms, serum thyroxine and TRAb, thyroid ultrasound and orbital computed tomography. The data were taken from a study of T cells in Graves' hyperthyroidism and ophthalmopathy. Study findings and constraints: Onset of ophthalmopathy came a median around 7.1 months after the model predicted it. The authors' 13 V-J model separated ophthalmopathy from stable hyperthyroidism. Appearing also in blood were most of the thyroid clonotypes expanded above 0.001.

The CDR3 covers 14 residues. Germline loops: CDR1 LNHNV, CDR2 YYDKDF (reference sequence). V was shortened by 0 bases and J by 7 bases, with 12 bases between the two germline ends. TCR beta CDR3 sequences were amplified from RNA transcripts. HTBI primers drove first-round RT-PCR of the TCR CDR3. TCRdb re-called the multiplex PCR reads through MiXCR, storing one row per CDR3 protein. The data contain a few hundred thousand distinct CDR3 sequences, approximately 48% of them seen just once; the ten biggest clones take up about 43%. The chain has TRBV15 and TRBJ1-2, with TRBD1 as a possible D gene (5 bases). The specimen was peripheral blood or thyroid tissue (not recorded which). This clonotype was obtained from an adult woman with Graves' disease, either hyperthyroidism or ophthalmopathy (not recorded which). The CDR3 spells CATSREGTHFGYTF. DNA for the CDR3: TGTGCCACCAGCAGAGAGGGGACTCACTTTGGCTACACCTTC.